This T cell receptor (beta chain) was identified during a study of T cell repertoires in cytomegalovirus infection. Whole-study context: CMV infection together with matching HLA type was indicated by public TCR beta signatures.

TCRdb called the reads again in MiXCR, with one record for every CDR3 protein. Of 150,000 to 200,000 distinct CDR3 sequences listed, around 15% were seen once; the top ten hold about a quarter. General study findings and limits: Based on cumulative public TCR beta family frequency, carriers of CMV plus the relevant HLA were identified. The study found HLA-C-restricted CMV-specific TCR beta clonotypes dominating the ex vivo response.

Turning to this clonotype: Its antigen is unknown.

The ends lost 2 bases at V and 4 bases at J; junction bases unmatched: 5. The CDR3 length is 16 residues. Per the germline V gene, CDR1 is MNHEY and CDR2 is SMNVEV (reference sequence). Sequencing was carried out using PBMCs. The clonotype was recovered from a human donor in good health (CMV status not recorded). Some clones in this sample may be carry-over from other donors' samples. The chain combines TRBV27 with TRBJ1-6; 7 bases map to TRBD1. The CDR3 here is CASSLKARGYNSPLHF. The DNA for the CDR3 is TGTGCCAGCAGTTTAAAGGCCAGGGGGTATAATTCACCCCTCCACTTT.